This T cell receptor beta chain was sequenced for a study of T-cell memory formation after mild COVID-19. In the study overall: Most TCR clusters belonged to a single donor.

About this clonotype itself: Its specificity is not known.

5'RACE with constant-segment primers built TCRalpha and TCRbeta cDNA libraries with UMIs. MiXCR, run by TCRdb on the 5' RACE reads, gives a single entry per CDR3 protein. The table has about 13,000 distinct CDR3 sequences, about 17% seen once. Study-level findings and limits: Day 15 to 85 contracting clones showed balanced CD4/CD8; day 15 to 37 expanders favored CD4+. Cross-reactive memory appears to have joined, as suggested by some responding clones showing up in pre-infection memory.

V shed 7 bases and J 2 bases; nucleotides not matched to a gene: 13. Germline-derived CDR1 and CDR2 are SQVTM and ANQGSEA. CDR3 size: 15 residues. The sequence came from a man aged 18 to 30 who had mild COVID-19 (a few samples of this study predate the infection). Cell type and time point are not known. What was sequenced was PBMCs or a T cell subset sorted from them (not recorded which). The rearrangement joins TRBV29-1 to TRBJ2-7; TRBD1 aligns across 8 bases. The CDR3 bases are TGCAGCGCTGCCGGGGGACAGGCCACCCCCTACGAGCAGTACTTC. Translating gives CSAAGGQATPYEQYF.